These 31 T cell receptor beta chains originate from one sample sequenced in a study of T cell responses to AZD1222 COVID-19 vaccine. TCRdb keeps only in-frame clones here, not all; method: immunoSEQ multiplex PCR. The table has about 180,000 clones, around 94% seen once. Specimen: peripheral blood, collected 28 days after the second AZD1222 dose. The receptors come from an adult who received the AZD1222 COVID-19 vaccine.

This sequence joins TRBV6-5 and TRBJ1-1; the match to TRBD1 covers 8 bases. From germline, CDR1 is MNHEY and CDR2 SVGAGI. V gave up 6 bases and J gave up 1 base; unmatched junction bases: 7. The CDR3 runs to 15 residues. The CDR3 spells CASRDTGGWNTEAFF. The CDR3 nucleotides are TGTGCCAGCAGAGATACAGGGGGGTGGAACACTGAAGCTTTCTTT.

The CDR3 protein is CATSRDLGSGSGNTIYF. CDR3 DNA: TGTGCCACCAGCAGAGATCTGGGCTCGGGGTCTGGAAACACCATATATTTT. The chain recombines TRBV15 with TRBJ1-3; D unresolved. V lost 0 bases, J lost 1 base, and 13 bases lay in between. The CDR3 contains 17 residues. CDR1 is LNHNV and CDR2 is YYDKDF in the germline V gene (reference sequence).

This chain connects TRBV9 to TRBJ1-6; D uncertain. CDR1 and CDR2 from the germline V gene are SGDLS and YYNGEE. V was clipped by 3 bases and J by 5 bases, with 12 bases between them. CDR3 length equals 15 residues. The CDR3 is CASSAEDRDNSPLHF. DNA of the CDR3: TGTGCCAGCAGCGCGGAGGACCGTGATAATTCACCCCTCCACTTT.

This chain uses TRBV7-3 with TRBJ2-6; D ambiguous. Germline V gives CDR1 SGHTA, CDR2 FQGTGA. This CDR3 has 16 amino acids. Trimming removed 5 bases from V and 0 bases from J, with 11 bases in between. CDR3 protein: CASSPDGRSGANVLTF. The DNA of the CDR3 is TGTGCCAGCAGCCCGGACGGACGCTCTGGGGCCAACGTCCTGACTTTC. Supplemented by reference TRBV7-3 and TRBJ2-6, the full variable domain reads GAGVSQTPSNKVTEKGKYVELRCDPISGHTALYWYRQSLGQGPEFLIYFQGTGAADDSGLPNDRFFAVRPEGSVSTLKIQRTERGDSAVYLCASSPDGRSGANVLTFGAGSRLTVL.

This chain uses TRBV6-5 with TRBJ1-2, with D uncertain. Germline loops: CDR1 MNHEY, CDR2 SVGAGI. V lost 3 bases to trimming and J lost 2 bases, with 7 bases between them. The CDR3 runs to 13 residues. The CDR3 is CASSYYPNYGYTF. The CDR3 DNA sequence: TGTGCCAGCAGTTATTACCCAAACTATGGCTACACCTTC.

V usage is TRBV19 and J usage is TRBJ1-3; TRBD1 matches at 7 bases. The CDR3 runs to 14 residues. Germline V gives CDR1 LNHDA, CDR2 SQIVND (reference sequence). V shed 4 bases, J shed 4 bases, and the junction held 4 bases outside the gene matches. The CDR3 loop reads CASSTGQPGNTIYF. CDR3 in DNA: TGTGCCAGTAGTACGGGACAGCCAGGAAACACCATATATTTT.

The rearrangement joins TRBV6-6 to TRBJ1-1; D gene uncertain. CDR1 is MNHNY and CDR2 is SVGAGI in the germline V gene (reference sequence). This CDR3 is built from 12 residues. V was trimmed by 4 bases and J by 3 bases, leaving 6 bases between them. The CDR3 nucleotides are TGTGCCAGCAGTTCAGTAGACACTGAAGCTTTCTTT. This sequence encodes CASSSVDTEAFF.

This chain joins TRBV7-2 and TRBJ2-5; D is uncertain. From germline, CDR1 is SGHTA and CDR2 FQGNSA. Trimming cost V 1 base and J 7 bases, with 10 bases left between them. The CDR3 length is 13 residues. The CDR3 loop reads CASSLERAGTQYF. CDR3 bases: TGTGCCAGCAGCTTAGAAAGGGCTGGGACCCAGTACTTC.

This chain joins TRBV5-1 and TRBJ2-7; D is perhaps TRBD2 (6 bases). From germline, CDR1 is SGHRS and CDR2 YFSETQ. The CDR3 consists of 14 residues. V was trimmed by 0 bases and J by 3 bases, leaving 10 bases between them. This CDR3 is CASSLGGLNYEQYF. The CDR3 DNA follows: TGCGCCAGCAGCTTGGGGGGACTTAACTACGAGCAGTACTTC.

This CDR3 reads CASSLVGGPGNTIYF. The CDR3 DNA is TGTGCCAGCAGCTTAGTTGGGGGCCCTGGAAACACCATATATTTT. The V call is TRBV7-2, the J call TRBJ1-3, with D possibly matching TRBD1 (6 bases). Germline CDR1 and CDR2: SGHTA and FQGNSA. Trimming removed 1 base from V and 2 bases from J, with 9 bases in between. The length of the CDR3 is 15 residues.

The rearrangement joins TRBV5-1 to TRBJ2-7; 7 bases line up with TRBD1. J lost 0 bases, V lost 0 bases, and 3 bases had no gene match. This CDR3 has 15 amino acids. Germline CDR1 reads SGHRS; CDR2 reads YFSETQ. CDR3 nucleotides: TGCGCCAGCAGCTTGGGGGCAGGGGGCTCCTACGAGCAGTACTTC. The encoded protein is CASSLGAGGSYEQYF.

V is TRBV29-1 and J is TRBJ2-7; D not resolved. The V and J ends lost 6 bases and 4 bases respectively, with 19 bases between them. Germline V CDR1 and CDR2: SQVTM, ANQGSEA. The CDR3 contains 14 residues. CDR3 nucleotides: TGCAGCGTACCCAGCGACCAAACCGTTTACGAGCAGTACTTC. This translates into CSVPSDQTVYEQYF.

The chain employs TRBV24-1 and TRBJ1-2, with 7 nucleotides matching TRBD1. V was clipped by 4 bases and J by 8 bases; unmatched bases: 9. This CDR3 is 14 amino acids long. CDR1 is KGHDR, CDR2 SFDVKD, per germline. The CDR3 is CATSDLDRFSGYTF. CDR3 nucleotide sequence: TGTGCCACCAGTGACCTGGACAGGTTTAGCGGCTACACCTTC.

The chain uses TRBV6-2 or TRBV6-3 and TRBJ2-3; 11 nucleotides line up with TRBD2. The V segment lost 5 bases and the J segment 6 bases; nucleotides outside the gene matches: 7. Per the germline V gene, CDR1 is MNHEY and CDR2 is SVGEGT. The CDR3 length is 15 residues. The CDR3 DNA reads as TGTGCCAGCAGTACTACTAGCGGGGGCGTGGATACGCAGTATTTT. Protein product: CASSTTSGGVDTQYF.

V gene TRBV27 combines with J gene TRBJ1-6; D unclear. Germline V CDR1 and CDR2: MNHEY, SMNVEV (reference sequence). The ends were cut back, 5 bases at V and 7 bases at J, with 12 bases in the middle. This CDR3 contains 14 residues. The DNA for the CDR3 is TGTGCCAGCAGTATCCTACGGAGAAATTCACCCCTCCACTTT. Amino acids: CASSILRRNSPLHF.

DNA of the CDR3: TGTGCCAGCAGCTTAGGGGGTCCGTTGCAGCCCCAGCATTTT. This codes for CASSLGGPLQPQHF. This chain joins TRBV13 and TRBJ1-5; no clear D. V was clipped by 0 bases and J by 7 bases, with 10 bases between them. The CDR3 runs to 14 residues. Germline CDR1 PRHDT, CDR2 FYEKMQ (reference sequence).

The chain uses TRBV4-2 and TRBJ1-4; D might be TRBD1 (5 bases). Germline V gene data show CDR1 as LGHNA and CDR2 as YNFKEQ. There are 15 residues in the CDR3. Trimming took 4 bases from V and 8 from J, leaving 17 bases between them. The DNA for the CDR3 is TGTGCCAGCAGCCGGGACCCCAATCCATTCGAAAAACTGTTTTTT. Translating gives CASSRDPNPFEKLFF.

V and J are TRBV14 and TRBJ2-2, with D uncertain. Looked up from germline, CDR1 is SGHDN and CDR2 is FVKESK. CDR3 length: 17 residues. The V end lost 0 bases, the J end lost 3 bases, and 14 bases lay between the germline ends. Here the CDR3 DNA reads TGTGCCAGCAGCCAAGATTTCGTCCCAGGAGACACCGGGGAGCTGTTTTTT. Translating gives CASSQDFVPGDTGELFF.

Turning to this clone: No DNA is shown, since the ends of the CDR3 on it are uncertain; the CDR3 is the one TCRdb lists. V is TRBV28 and J is TRBJ2-7; the table gives TRBD2 as D, unverified against the DNA. The germline V gene encodes CDR1 MDHEN and CDR2 SYDVKM. Termini included, the CDR3 measures 20 amino acids. CDR3: CASIGRGRGVAGGTLRVEYF.

The chain employs TRBV27 and TRBJ1-5, with D uncertain. The length of the CDR3 is 15 residues. Per the germline V gene, CDR1 is MNHEY and CDR2 is SMNVEV (reference sequence). Between the trimmed V and J ends, which lost 5 bases and 6 bases, there was a span of 17 bases. The CDR3 coding sequence is TGTGCCAGCAGTCGCTCTGGGCAGCGCGGTCAGCCCCAGCATTTT. This translates into CASSRSGQRGQPQHF.

The CDR3 DNA sequence: TGTGCCAGTTCGGGCGGAATGAACACTGAAGCTTTCTTT. This sequence encodes CASSGGMNTEAFF. This sequence joins TRBV7-9 and TRBJ1-1; no clear D. This CDR3 has 13 residues. V lost 9 bases and J 0 bases, leaving 11 bases between the germline ends. The germline gives CDR1 SEHNR, CDR2 FQNEAQ (reference sequence). Full variable domain (missing parts from reference TRBV7-9 and TRBJ1-1): DTGVSQNPRHKITKRGQNVTFRCDPISEHNRLYWYRQTLGQGPEFLTYFQNEAQLEKSRLLSDRFSAERPKGSFSTLEIQRTEQGDSAMYLCASSGGMNTEAFFGQGTRLTVV.

The chain joins TRBV2 to TRBJ2-4, with D possibly being TRBD2 (6 bases). The ends were cut back, 6 bases at V and 0 bases at J, with 9 bases in the middle. The germline V gene encodes CDR1 SNHLY and CDR2 FYNNEI. The CDR3 consists of 14 residues. The CDR3 here is CASRRDSAKNIQYF. The CDR3 DNA is TGTGCCAGCAGGCGGGATTCAGCCAAAAACATTCAGTACTTC. Variable domain in full (rest from reference TRBV2 and TRBJ2-4): EPEVTQTPSHQVTQMGQEVILRCVPISNHLYFYWYRQILGQKVEFLVSFYNNEISEKSEIFDDQFSVERPDGSNFTLKIRSTKLEDSAMYFCASRRDSAKNIQYFGAGTRLSVL.

The chain couples TRBV18 to TRBJ1-1; unclear D gene. The CDR3 is made up of 15 amino acids. Germline CDR1 KGHSH, CDR2 LQKENI. V was pared by 3 bases and J by 3 bases, with 14 bases between. The CDR3 DNA follows: TGTGCCAGCTCACCTGGGTTGGGGAGCGACACTGAAGCTTTCTTT. Its protein product is CASSPGLGSDTEAFF.

J is TRBJ2-1 and V is TRBV9, with TRBD2 as a possible D gene (5 bases). Germline V gene data show CDR1 as SGDLS and CDR2 as YYNGEE. Trimming cost V 3 bases and J 5 bases, with 15 bases left between them. This CDR3 has 15 residues. The CDR3 is CASSGQDLRDNEQFF. The CDR3 DNA is TGTGCCAGCAGCGGCCAGGACTTACGGGACAATGAGCAGTTCTTC. Variable domain in full (rest from reference TRBV9 and TRBJ2-1): DSGVTQTPKHLITATGQRVTLRCSPRSGDLSVYWYQQSLDQGLQFLIQYYNGEERAKGNILERFSAQQFPDLHSELNLSSLELGDSALYFCASSGQDLRDNEQFFGPGTRLTVL.

V and J are TRBV18 and TRBJ2-5, with 10 bases fitting TRBD2. The V segment lost 4 bases and the J segment 3 bases; nucleotides outside the gene matches: 2. The CDR3 runs to 14 residues. Looked up from germline, CDR1 is KGHSH and CDR2 is LQKENI. The CDR3 protein is CASSRLAGEETQYF. CDR3 sequence (DNA): TGTGCCAGCTCACGTCTAGCGGGGGAAGAGACCCAGTACTTC.

The chain links TRBV7-3 to TRBJ1-1; D is uncertain. Germline values: CDR1 SGHTA, CDR2 FQGTGA. This CDR3 region has 14 residues. Here the CDR3 DNA reads TGTGCAGGAGACCGCCAAGTGATTAACACTGAAGCTTTCTTT. Its translation is CAGDRQVINTEAFF.

The chain has TRBV28 and TRBJ1-5; no definite D call. Germline CDR1 reads MDHEN; CDR2 reads SYDVKM. The CDR3 extends over 16 amino acids. V was clipped by 2 bases and J by 0 bases, with 11 bases between them. This CDR3 reads CASSLRLQYSNQPQHF. CDR3 in DNA: TGTGCCAGCAGTTTAAGGCTCCAGTATAGCAATCAGCCCCAGCATTTT.

The chain carries TRBV2 and TRBJ1-2; the D is unclear. Deletions cut 4 bases from V and 2 bases from J, with 11 bases between. CDR1 is SNHLY, CDR2 FYNNEI, per germline. This CDR3 contains 14 residues. This chain's CDR3 is CASSGQTTNYGYTF. CDR3 bases: TGTGCCAGCAGTGGACAAACGACCAACTATGGCTACACCTTC.

Details on this clone: The identical CDR3 is also encoded by other nucleotide sequences in the sample. The chain links TRBV18 to TRBJ1-5; no clear D gene. This CDR3 has 12 amino acids. The V gene lost 0 bases and the J gene lost 4 bases, with 1 base spanning the gap. Per germline, CDR1 KGHSH and CDR2 LQKENI. CDR3 in DNA: TGTGCCAGCTCACCACCGAATCAGCCCCAGCATTTT. It yields the protein CASSPPNQPQHF.

The CDR3 nucleotides read TGTGCCACCAGCAGACGCCGACAGGGAGGGATACAGGGTGGAGATCAGCCCCAGCATTTT. It encodes CATSRRRQGGIQGGDQPQHF. This sequence joins TRBV15 and TRBJ1-5; 7 bases are shared with TRBD1. Germline CDR1 and CDR2: LNHNV and YYDKDF (reference sequence). The CDR3 length is 20 residues. V lost 2 bases, J lost 5 bases, and 21 bases stayed unmatched.

V and J are TRBV5-5 and TRBJ1-2, with a possible D match to TRBD1 (6 bases). V dropped 4 bases and J dropped 3 bases, with 16 bases sitting between them. CDR1 is SGHKS and CDR2 is YYEKEE in the germline V gene (reference sequence). CDR3 size: 15 residues. CDR3 DNA: TGTGCCAGCAGCCAAGGTCTGGACAGCTACTATGGCTACACCTTC. Translated, it gives CASSQGLDSYYGYTF.